This note documents a single TCR beta chain sequence. Trimming cost V 4 bases and J 4 bases, with 10 bases left between them. In germline, CDR1 is LNHDA, CDR2 SQIVND (reference sequence). This CDR3 is built from 13 residues. The sample belongs to a study of shared clonotypes between healthy human individuals. The DNA input per sorted-subset replicate PCR was about 0.2 ug, corresponding to around 30,000 T cell genomes. TCRdb's table, derived via immunoSEQ multiplex PCR, lists solely in-frame clones and lacks some. The sample has millions of clones, approximately 90% seen once. The sequenced material came from naive CD4+ T cells sorted from blood. Subset here: CD45RA+ positively selected. This TCR came from a man between 18 and 35 years old in good health. The gene calls are TRBV19 and TRBJ2-5; no reliable D call. As DNA, the CDR3 is TGTGCCAGTAGTAGGTGGTTAGGAGAGACCCAGTACTTC. Translated: CASSRWLGETQYF.